These 5 T cell receptor beta chains were sequenced from one sample in a study of blood T cell repertoires in COVID-19. Sequenced by immunoSEQ multiplex PCR; TCRdb stores in-frame clones only, minus some. Of 150,000 to 250,000 clones in the sample, around 94% were seen once. The specimen sequenced was peripheral blood. The source of these receptors is a man aged 25 to 45 with COVID-19, enrolled during active disease.

The rearrangement links TRBV12-3 or TRBV12-4 to TRBJ1-1; a weak D match, TRBD1 (5 bases). V lost 3 bases, J lost 4 bases, and 9 bases lay in between. The CDR3 is 13 amino acids. The CDR3 sequence: CASSFSGGTEAFF. In nucleotides, the CDR3 is TGTGCCAGCAGTTTTTCCGGGGGCACTGAAGCTTTCTTT.

The table lists this clone with a count of one. The gene calls are TRBV30 and TRBJ1-5; no reliable D call. CDR1 and CDR2 (germline): GTSNPN, SVGIG (reference sequence). This CDR3 is 14 amino acids long. V lost 3 bases, J lost 2 bases, and 11 bases lay in between. CDR3 in amino acids: CAWRRTGGNQPQHF. DNA for the CDR3: TGTGCCTGGAGGAGGACTGGGGGCAATCAGCCCCAGCATTTT. Supplemented by reference TRBV30 and TRBJ1-5, the full variable domain reads SQTIHQWPATLVQPVGSPLSLECTVEGTSNPNLYWYRQAAGRGLQLLFYSVGIGQISSEVPQNLSASRPQDRQFILSSKKLLLSDSGFYLCAWRRTGGNQPQHFGDGTRLSIL.

The genes are TRBV2 and TRBJ1-3, with 8 bases aligning to TRBD1. The CDR3 covers 19 residues. V lost 3 bases and J lost 0; bases outside the gene matches: 13. The germline CDR1 and CDR2 sequences are SNHLY and FYNNEI. The CDR3 loop is CASSDTGTGSLFSGNTIYF. CDR3 coding DNA: TGTGCCAGCAGTGACACCGGGACAGGTAGCCTCTTCTCTGGAAACACCATATATTTT.

CDR3 in DNA: TGTGCCAGCAGACCGGGACTTCTGGCAGAGACCCAGTACTTC. This codes for CASRPGLLAETQYF. The V and J genes are TRBV6-5 and TRBJ2-5; D might be TRBD2 (6 bases). Trimming left V 6 bases short and J 4 bases short, with 15 bases between. The germline V gene encodes CDR1 MNHEY and CDR2 SVGAGI. The CDR3 consists of 14 residues.

The V gene is TRBV24-1, the J gene TRBJ1-2; 7 bases fit TRBD1. The CDR3 sequence is 14 residues long. Unmatched junction bases numbered 6, after V lost 3 bases and J lost 6 bases. Germline loops: CDR1 KGHDR, CDR2 SFDVKD. CDR3 DNA sequence: TGTGCCACCAGTGATCGGACAGGAGCTGATGGCTACACCTTC. Translating gives CATSDRTGADGYTF.